These 10 T cell receptor beta chains share one sample of origin, sequenced in a study of metastatic and nonmetastatic thyroid tumors. No patient had received any treatment before thyroid surgery. TCRdb reanalyzed the PCR reads with MiXCR. Here the sample spans some 31,000 clones, 15% to 20% being singletons. Sequenced material: blood. These receptors were collected from a female donor with papillary thyroid cancer or a benign thyroid nodule (not recorded which). Some clones in this sample may be carry-over from other donors' samples.

In its sample, this clone was seen a few times. This chain uses TRBV28 with TRBJ2-7; TRBD2 might be the D (6 bases). The CDR3 is 12 residues long. Germline-derived CDR1 and CDR2 are MDHEN and SYDVKM. V was trimmed by 11 bases and J by 2 bases, leaving 13 bases between them. The CDR3 spells CASGTSTYEQYF. The DNA for the CDR3 is TGTGCCTCCGGGACTTCAACCTACGAGCAGTACTTC.

In the case of this clone: A read error may explain this, as a much larger clone is one base away. V gene TRBV19 combines with J gene TRBJ1-4; tentatively, D is TRBD1 (5 bases). The CDR3 loop spans 13 amino acids. The germline V gene has CDR1 LNHDA and CDR2 SQIVND (reference sequence). V was cut by 7 bases and J by 6 bases, with 12 bases left in between. CDR3 loop: CASIGVAYEKLFF. CDR3 nucleotides: TGTGCCAGTATAGGGGTGGCCTATGAAAAACTGTTTTTT.

The genes are TRBV30 and TRBJ2-3; 8 nucleotides agree with TRBD2. J lost 2 bases, V lost 0 bases, and 7 bases had no gene match. CDR1 and CDR2 from the germline V gene are GTSNPN and SVGIG (reference sequence). This CDR3 contains 16 residues. DNA of the CDR3: TGTGCCTGGAGTGTCTTCCAGCGGGGGCCCACAGATACGCAGTATTTT. Its translation: CAWSVFQRGPTDTQYF.

This clone has ten or more counts. The chain recombines TRBV15 with TRBJ1-4; no reliable D call. This CDR3 region has 16 residues. The V gene lost 1 base and the J gene lost 4 bases, with 13 bases spanning the gap. The germline V gene encodes CDR1 LNHNV and CDR2 YYDKDF (reference sequence). The CDR3 bases are TGTGCCACCAGCAGAGGTTTTGTATCCGATAATGAAAAACTGTTTTTT. Translated: CATSRGFVSDNEKLFF.

This clone has just a few counts. V usage is TRBV28 and J usage is TRBJ2-3, with a possible D match to TRBD1 (5 bases). This CDR3 is 16 amino acids long. V lost 5 bases to trimming and J lost 2 bases, with 17 bases between them. Germline CDR1 reads MDHEN; CDR2 reads SYDVKM. The CDR3 region has the DNA TGTGCCAGCAGTCCGACAGTACCCTACCTCACAGATACGCAGTATTTT. This sequence encodes CASSPTVPYLTDTQYF.

The CDR3 bases are TGTGCCAGTAGTATCGGACTAGCGGGAGAACCCTACGAGCAGTACTTC. It encodes CASSIGLAGEPYEQYF. The rearrangement uses TRBV19 and TRBJ2-7; 13 bases map to TRBD2. CDR3 length equals 16 residues. Germline-derived CDR1 and CDR2 are LNHDA and SQIVND (reference sequence). Trimming at V came to 3 bases and at J to 2 bases, leaving 4 bases not matched to a gene.

Only a few counts were recorded for this clone. The junction differs from germline at one of its ends, possibly a read error. This chain links TRBV5-1 with TRBJ2-4; 8 bases agree with TRBD2. This CDR3 is built from 15 residues. Germline-derived CDR1 and CDR2 are SGHRS and YFSETQ. The CDR3 DNA sequence: TGCGCCAGCAGCTTGGACGGACTAGCCAAAAGCATTCAGTACTTC. Its translation: CASSLDGLAKSIQYF.

This CDR3 reads CASSEYLYNEQFF. The CDR3 DNA reads TGTGCCAGCAGTGAATACCTGTACAATGAGCAGTTCTTC. V gene TRBV6-1 combines with J gene TRBJ2-1; no reliable D call. This CDR3 has 13 amino acids. V lost 2 bases, J lost 4 bases, and 6 bases lay in between. Germline V lookup: CDR1 MNHNS, CDR2 SASEGT.

By share of the sample, this clone is medium-sized. The rearrangement links TRBV12-3 or TRBV12-4 to TRBJ2-3, with TRBD2 identical over 14 bases. The length of the CDR3 is 15 residues. The junction had 5 bases not matched to a gene; V was cut back by 6 bases and J by 6 bases. The CDR3 loop reads CASSRGLAGGDTQYF. The CDR3 DNA sequence: TGTGCCAGCAGCCGCGGACTAGCGGGGGGTGATACGCAGTATTTT.

The chain employs TRBV2 and TRBJ2-1; no definite D call. Per the germline V gene, CDR1 is SNHLY and CDR2 is FYNNEI. The CDR3 is 17 amino acids. Trimming shortened V by 11 bases and J by 6 bases, and 29 bases separated the two germline ends. CDR3 sequence (DNA): TGTGCCGTTCCCCCCCCGCTAGGTGTCCAAGTACGCAATGAGCAGTTCTTC. Encoded protein: CAVPPPLGVQVRNEQFF.